The 17 T cell receptor beta chains in this list originate from one sample, sequenced in a study of blood T cell repertoires in COVID-19. Only in-frame clones appear in the TCRdb table, and some are missing; sequencing was by immunoSEQ multiplex PCR. The sample lists tens of thousands of clones, 75% to 90% occurring once. Sequencing was done on a sample of peripheral blood. These receptors were obtained from a human donor in a cohort sampled during active COVID-19.

CDR3 protein: CASRDRRDSGNTIYF. The CDR3, as DNA: TGCGCCAGCAGAGATCGACGGGACTCTGGAAACACCATATATTTT. The V call is TRBV4-3, the J call TRBJ1-3; the D is unclear. The V end lost 6 bases, the J end lost 0 bases, and 12 bases lay between the germline ends. Germline loops: CDR1 LGHNA, CDR2 YSLEER. The length of the CDR3 is 15 residues.

This clone was seen once. V is TRBV12-3 or TRBV12-4 and J is TRBJ1-1, with D perhaps matching TRBD1 (5 bases). This CDR3 is 12 amino acids long. V lost 6 bases and J 5 bases, leaving 10 bases between the germline ends. The CDR3: CASSPGGTEAFF. The CDR3 DNA reads TGTGCCAGCAGCCCTGGGGGGACTGAAGCTTTCTTT.

This clone was counted only a few times. V usage is TRBV4-1 and J usage is TRBJ1-4, with 7 bases lining up with TRBD1. The germline V gene encodes CDR1 MGHRA and CDR2 YSYEKL. CDR3 length: 15 amino acids. After removal of 4 bases from V and 2 bases from J, the junction contained 4 bases not matched to a gene. CDR3 DNA sequence: TGCGCCAGCAGCCCTCCGGGACAGACTAATGAAAAACTGTTTTTT. The encoded protein is CASSPPGQTNEKLFF.

This chain uses TRBV5-5 with TRBJ2-1; unclear D gene. Trimming took off 0 bases at V and 8 bases at J, with 9 bases between the two ends. The CDR3 totals 13 residues. CDR1 and CDR2 from the germline V gene are SGHKS and YYEKEE (reference sequence). CDR3 residues: CASSLEQLHEQFF. In DNA, the CDR3 is TGTGCCAGCAGCTTGGAACAGCTCCATGAGCAGTTCTTC.

This chain connects TRBV28 to TRBJ1-4; D is unresolved. V lost 8 bases and J lost 8, with 9 bases in between. Per germline, CDR1 MDHEN and CDR2 SYDVKM. There are 11 residues in the CDR3. The CDR3: CASCVREKLFF. The CDR3 nucleotides read TGTGCCAGCTGCGTGAGGGAAAAACTGTTTTTT.

This rearrangement joins TRBV7-9 to TRBJ1-1; unclear D gene. This CDR3 comprises 13 residues. V was pared by 5 bases and J by 0 bases, with 7 bases between. CDR1 SEHNR and CDR2 FQNEAQ come from the germline V gene (reference sequence). The CDR3: CASSPPMNTEAFF. The CDR3 DNA is TGTGCCAGCAGCCCCCCCATGAACACTGAAGCTTTCTTT.

This rearrangement joins TRBV5-4 to TRBJ1-3; the match to TRBD1 covers 8 bases. Trimming at V came to 0 bases and at J to 2 bases, leaving 4 bases not matched to a gene. Germline CDR1 reads SGHNT; CDR2 reads YYREEE (reference sequence). CDR3 length equals 16 residues. CDR3 protein: CASSLAGQGAGNTIYF. CDR3 DNA sequence: TGTGCCAGCAGCTTGGCCGGACAGGGCGCTGGAAACACCATATATTTT.

The chain uses TRBV7-9 and TRBJ1-6; 7 bases align to TRBD1. This CDR3 spans 17 amino acids. Trimming took 5 bases from V and 0 from J; bases not matched to a gene: 7. Germline V lookup: CDR1 SEHNR, CDR2 FQNEAQ (reference sequence). CDR3 in amino acids: CASSTRQGPSYNSPLHF. DNA of the CDR3: TGTGCCAGCAGCACGAGACAGGGTCCCTCCTATAATTCACCCCTCCACTTT.

This chain joins TRBV19 and TRBJ1-5; 8 positions match TRBD1. Trimming took 1 base from V and 4 from J; bases not matched to a gene: 3. From germline, CDR1 is LNHDA and CDR2 SQIVND (reference sequence). This CDR3 has 15 amino acids. Here the CDR3 DNA reads TGTGCCAGTAGTATAGTGACAGGGGTAAATCAGCCCCAGCATTTT. This translates into CASSIVTGVNQPQHF.

V and J are TRBV5-1 and TRBJ2-3, with 7 bases that match TRBD2. Germline CDR1 and CDR2: SGHRS and YFSETQ. The V and J ends lost 0 bases and 9 bases, in that order; junction bases with no gene match: 1. There are 12 residues in the CDR3. The CDR3 protein is CASSLAGGTQYF. As DNA, the CDR3 is TGCGCCAGCAGCTTGGCCGGGGGGACGCAGTATTTT.

J is TRBJ2-2 and V is TRBV5-1; 13 bases match TRBD2. The CDR3 length is 18 residues. Per the germline V gene, CDR1 is SGHRS and CDR2 is YFSETQ. The V gene end was trimmed by 4 bases and the J gene end by 0 bases; junction bases not matched to a gene: 6. The CDR3 protein is CASSPWTSGGSNTGELFF. The CDR3 coding sequence is TGCGCCAGCAGCCCATGGACTAGCGGGGGCTCGAACACCGGGGAGCTGTTTTTT.

V gene TRBV12-3 or TRBV12-4 combines with J gene TRBJ1-2; D perhaps matches TRBD1 (6 bases). CDR3 length: 12 residues. Trimming shortened V by 3 bases and J by 11 bases, and 13 bases separated the two germline ends. The CDR3 region has the DNA TGTGCCAGCAGTTTTAACAGGGTCGGTTACACCTTC. As protein: CASSFNRVGYTF.

The rearrangement links TRBV19 to TRBJ1-1; D is unresolved. The CDR3 is made up of 14 amino acids. V was shortened by 7 bases and J by 5 bases, with 17 bases between the two germline ends. CDR1 is LNHDA and CDR2 is SQIVND in the germline V gene (reference sequence). The CDR3 here is CASTPIAGKTEAFF. The CDR3 DNA reads as TGTGCCAGTACGCCCATAGCGGGAAAAACTGAAGCTTTCTTT.

This clone was counted only a few times. This chain connects TRBV14 to TRBJ1-6; D remains ambiguous. The CDR3 covers 16 residues. Looked up from germline, CDR1 is SGHDN and CDR2 is FVKESK. V lost 4 bases to trimming and J lost 1 base, with 11 bases between them. The DNA for the CDR3 is TGTGCCAGCAGCCCCGTCGGTTGGTCCTATAATTCACCCCTCCACTTT. Protein: CASSPVGWSYNSPLHF.

The V and J genes are TRBV19 and TRBJ1-1; D not resolved. The germline V gene encodes CDR1 LNHDA and CDR2 SQIVND (reference sequence). V was trimmed by 5 bases and J by 1 base, leaving 11 bases between them. The CDR3 sequence is 14 residues long. The CDR3 is CASSFRESNTEAFF. The CDR3 nucleotides are TGTGCCAGTAGTTTTAGGGAGTCGAACACTGAAGCTTTCTTT.

This chain connects TRBV11-2 to TRBJ1-6, with D perhaps TRBD1 (5 bases). V was cut by 5 bases and J by 9 bases, with 17 bases left in between. CDR1 and CDR2 from the germline V gene are SGHAT and FQNNGV. The CDR3 runs to 15 residues. This CDR3 is CASSPLLGGSSPLHF. DNA of the CDR3: TGTGCCAGCAGCCCTCTACTCGGGGGTAGTTCACCCCTCCACTTT. Variable domain in full (rest from reference TRBV11-2 and TRBJ1-6): EAGVAQSPRYKIIEKRQSVAFWCNPISGHATLYWYQQILGQGPKLLIQFQNNGVVDDSQLPKDRFSAERLKGVDSTLKIQPAKLEDSAVYLCASSPLLGGSSPLHFGNGTRLTVT.

CDR3: CASAPPGQTYGYTF. The CDR3 region has the DNA TGTGCCAGCGCACCCCCGGGACAGACCTATGGCTACACCTTC. V is TRBV7-9 and J is TRBJ1-2; TRBD1 matches 7 bases. The CDR3 sequence is 14 residues long. Losses at the gene ends were 8 bases for V and 4 bases for J; bases not matched to a gene: 10. CDR1 SEHNR and CDR2 FQNEAQ come from the germline V gene (reference sequence).